This TCR beta chain comes out of a study of regulatory T cells in long-lasting Graves disease (dated by TCRdb to about 2021). For the wider study: In the newly diagnosed Graves' disease group, patients had been taking antithyroid drugs for less than 3 months. This study used TCR sequencing and RNA sequencing of peripheral blood to compare persistent Graves' disease patients against newly diagnosed Graves' disease patients. The study was registered as a clinical trial and conducted in China. TCR sequencing covered some 13 persistent and 20 newly diagnosed Graves' disease patients, some 33 samples in total. Overall study outcomes, separate from this receptor: Peripheral blood alone was examined, since thyroid tissue, which constituted the primary lesion, could not be accessed. Sequencing and analysis were restricted to the TCR beta chain. TRBV28, TRBJ1-2 and TRBJ2-5 were preferentially used in persistent disease, while TRBV20-1 and TRBJ2-1 were favored in newly diagnosed disease. Persistent patients shared more public clonotypes among themselves (around 3,000) than newly diagnosed patients did (roughly 910). The authors noted that the small sample size was a limitation that may lower accuracy. Lower TCR Shannon entropy and fewer highly expanded clones were observed in persistent Graves' disease patients than in newly diagnosed patients, which suggested clonal expansion.

The junction carries 19 bases between V and J, which are trimmed by 5 bases and 6 bases respectively. The germline V gene (reference sequence) provides CDR1 LNHDA and CDR2 SQIVND. From the cysteine through the phenylalanine, the CDR3 covers 16 amino acids. CDR3 DNA is the only sequence kept; it has 48 bases, read in frame from the first base. This clonotype was counted at least ten times. Its antigen specificity is not known. No qualities accompany the bases; no much larger clone lies one base away. Library prep was done by multiplex PCR. The sequencer was an Illumina HiSeq 4000. TCR beta libraries were built with iRepertoire HTBI primers and Arm-PCR amplification of CDR3 regions. Gel purification was performed on PCR products prior to sequencing. The authors' pipeline ran thus. Gene usage analysis of CDR3 amino acid clonotypes used the 60 to 80 TRBV and some 13 TRBJ segments found across samples. Filtered high-quality paired reads were merged into contigs using COPE and FqMerger. Contigs were aligned with BLAST to IMGT TRBV, TRBD and TRBJ reference genes, and CDR3 was defined per IMGT. Any clonotype with a frequency above 0.1% was counted as a highly expanded clone. Repertoire diversity was measured by Shannon entropy, and V-J evenness by the Gini coefficient. Clonotypes shared by more than one individual were considered public. Using fastp trimming at Q25 and MiXCR clonotype assembly, TCRdb reanalyzed the public sequencing data and kept in-frame beta chains. Every CDR3 protein is listed once, alongside the most common genes and DNA of its rows. The V and J calls come from TCRdb's annotation, not from the publication. The sample data list a few hundred thousand distinct CDR3 sequences, and roughly 19% of these were observed just once. Over 9.5% of the sample is taken by the ten largest.

The time point label of this sample denotes: newly diagnosed GD, antithyroid drugs for less than 3 months. RNA was extracted from PBMCs in TRIzol for both TCR sequencing and RNA sequencing. The diagnosis of Graves' disease followed American Thyroid Association guidelines. Recruitment of patients was carried out at an endocrinology department in Xi'an, China. Each patient gave around 9 milliliters of peripheral blood, collected in an EDTA anticoagulant tube. PBMCs were isolated by Ficoll Paque Plus density gradient separation without further T cell sorting. An Agilent 2100 Bioanalyzer and agarose gel were used to assess RNA quality, and a NanoDrop 2000 was used to measure RNA concentration. The same sample was also used in a study of T cells in Graves' hyperthyroidism and ophthalmopathy. Reported in the second study: Stable Graves' hyperthyroidism was defined as no progression to ophthalmopathy during 18 months of follow-up. The hyperthyroidism patients were between 18 and 65 years old and newly diagnosed, with a disease duration of less than 2 months. Any patient with an uncontrolled infection, another autoimmune disease, pregnancy or lactation was excluded. Diagnoses relied on clinical symptoms, serum thyroxine and TRAb, thyroid ultrasound and orbital computed tomography. A first-round RT-PCR of the TCR CDR3 used the HTBI primer set with the Qiagen OneStep RT-PCR kit. Most expanded thyroid clonotypes (frequency above 0.001) were also detected in blood, suggesting blood repertoires may reflect thyroid immune responses. Ophthalmopathy was separated from stable hyperthyroidism by a 13 V-J signature model, with approximately 85% sensitivity and roughly 84% specificity obtained in cross-validation and 80%/75% obtained in testing. In validation, the model predicted progression to ophthalmopathy with 65% to 71% sensitivity and about 73% specificity, a median of 6.5 months before onset. To identify TCR V-J signatures that set the groups apart, the researchers used a discovery cohort of about a hundred patients, made up of fewer than 50 with Graves' ophthalmopathy and approximately 57 with stable Graves' hyperthyroidism. Prospective prediction of ophthalmopathy was tested in an independent validation cohort consisting of 18 hyperthyroidism patients and some 16 patients who later progressed to ophthalmopathy. The 75 to 100 discovery patients were divided at random into training and test sets in a 7:3 ratio. Thyroid tissue and blood T-cell repertoires from about six Graves' hyperthyroidism patients were also compared in the study. Following sampling, methimazole starting at 30 mg daily was given to hyperthyroidism patients, and high-dose intravenous methylprednisolone was given to ophthalmopathy patients. The libraries were constructed in a second round of multiplex PCR and then size-selected and purified. Libraries were sequenced paired-end with 100 bp reads on an Illumina HiSeq2000. Raw data were processed with SOAPnuke, discarding reads with adapters, uncalled bases, mean Phred below 15, or no exact constant-primer or identifier match. COPE v1.2.5 was used to merge the high-quality paired reads, and each unique nucleotide sequence was defined as a clonotype. MiTCR v1.1 was used to align the clonotypes against IMGT TRBV, TRBD and TRBJ reference segments. Analysis was restricted to V-J combinations with a frequency above 0.0001, which covered roughly 99% of repertoires. A TCS score was defined as the ratio between F50 (clonal expansion) and ExV (chaos), using BLOSUM62-based TCRdist between CDR3 peptides within each V-J. Welch's t-statistics and random forest reduced around 550 V-J features to 10 to 15, which were used in a naive Bayes classifier (R e1071). Sample size was not statistically predetermined, and investigators were not blinded to group allocation. According to the paper, TCR Vbeta CDR3 sequencing was carried out on approximately 140 peripheral blood samples, which came from about 45 ophthalmopathy, 80 or so hyperthyroidism and approximately 17 progressor patients.

The chain is encoded by TRBV19 joined to TRBJ1-4, with TRBD1 perhaps the D gene, on 5 matching bases. The receptor comes from a woman aged 25 to 39 with Graves disease. Donor details come from another sample of the same person, matched by shared clones. Sequenced material: peripheral blood mononuclear cells (PBMCs), taken at new diagnosis, from a patient treated with antithyroid drugs. The nucleotide sequence reads as follows: TGTGCCAGTAGTGCCCAGCAGGGCATTCGGGATGAAAAACTGTTTTTT. Translation gives CASSAQQGIRDEKLFF.